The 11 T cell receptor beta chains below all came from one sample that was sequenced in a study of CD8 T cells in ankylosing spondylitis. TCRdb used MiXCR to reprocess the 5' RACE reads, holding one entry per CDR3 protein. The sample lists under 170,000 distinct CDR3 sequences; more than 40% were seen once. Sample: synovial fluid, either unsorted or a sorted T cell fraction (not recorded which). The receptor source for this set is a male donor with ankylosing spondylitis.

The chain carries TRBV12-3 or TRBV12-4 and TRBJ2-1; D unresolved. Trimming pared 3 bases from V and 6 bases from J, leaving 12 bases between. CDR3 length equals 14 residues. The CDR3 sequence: CASSFREPPNEQFF. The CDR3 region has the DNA TGTGCCAGCAGTTTTAGAGAGCCTCCCAATGAGCAGTTCTTC.

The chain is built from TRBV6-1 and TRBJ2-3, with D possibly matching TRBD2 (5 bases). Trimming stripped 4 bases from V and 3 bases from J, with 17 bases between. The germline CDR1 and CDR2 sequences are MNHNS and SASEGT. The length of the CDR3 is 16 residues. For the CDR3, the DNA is TGTGCCAGCAGTGTAGGACTTCTCAGTGGTACAGATACGCAGTATTTT. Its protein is CASSVGLLSGTDTQYF.

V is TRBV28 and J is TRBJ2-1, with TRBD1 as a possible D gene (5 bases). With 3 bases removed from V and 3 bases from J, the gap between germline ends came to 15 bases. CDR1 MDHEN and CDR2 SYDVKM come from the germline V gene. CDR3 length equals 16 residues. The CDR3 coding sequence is TGTGCCAGCAGTTTCTCCCCAAGGGGATACTACAATGAGCAGTTCTTC. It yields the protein CASSFSPRGYYNEQFF.

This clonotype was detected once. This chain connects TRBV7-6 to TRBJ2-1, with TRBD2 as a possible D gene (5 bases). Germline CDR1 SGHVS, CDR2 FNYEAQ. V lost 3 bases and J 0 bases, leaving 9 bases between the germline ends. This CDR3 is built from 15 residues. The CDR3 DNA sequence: TGTGCCAGCAGCTTGCAGCGGAGCTCCTACAATGAGCAGTTCTTC. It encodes CASSLQRSSYNEQFF. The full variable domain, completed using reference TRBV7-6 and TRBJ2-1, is GAGVSQSPRYKVTKRGQDVALRCDPISGHVSLYWYRQALGQGPEFLTYFNYEAQQDKSGLPNDRFSAERPEGSISTLTIQRTEQRDSAMYRCASSLQRSSYNEQFFGPGTRLTVL.

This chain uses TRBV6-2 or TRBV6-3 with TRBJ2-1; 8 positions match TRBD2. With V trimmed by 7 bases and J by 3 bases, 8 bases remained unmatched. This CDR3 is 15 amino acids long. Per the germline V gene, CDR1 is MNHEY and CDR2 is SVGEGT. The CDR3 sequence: CASNEREPFYNEQFF. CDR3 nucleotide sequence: TGTGCCAGCAACGAGCGGGAGCCGTTCTACAATGAGCAGTTCTTC.

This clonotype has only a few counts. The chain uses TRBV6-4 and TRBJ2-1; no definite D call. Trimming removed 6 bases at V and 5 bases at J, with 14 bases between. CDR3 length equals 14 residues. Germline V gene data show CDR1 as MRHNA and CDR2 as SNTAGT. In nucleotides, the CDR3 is TGTGCCAGCAGCCGAGCAGGCGACCACAATGAGCAGTTCTTC. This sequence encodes CASSRAGDHNEQFF.

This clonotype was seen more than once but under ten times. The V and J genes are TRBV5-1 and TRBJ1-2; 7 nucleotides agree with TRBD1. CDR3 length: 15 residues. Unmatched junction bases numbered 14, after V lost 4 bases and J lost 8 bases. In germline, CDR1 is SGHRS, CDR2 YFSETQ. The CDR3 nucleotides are TGCGCCAGCAGCCTTTGGGGGACAGCCAGACAAGGCTACACCTTC. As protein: CASSLWGTARQGYTF.

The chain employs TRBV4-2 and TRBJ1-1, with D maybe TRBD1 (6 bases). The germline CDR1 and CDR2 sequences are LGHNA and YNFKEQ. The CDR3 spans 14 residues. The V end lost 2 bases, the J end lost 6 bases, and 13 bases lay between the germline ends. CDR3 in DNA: TGTGCCAGCAGCCAACCGGGGACATCCCCTGAAGCTTTCTTT. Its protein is CASSQPGTSPEAFF.

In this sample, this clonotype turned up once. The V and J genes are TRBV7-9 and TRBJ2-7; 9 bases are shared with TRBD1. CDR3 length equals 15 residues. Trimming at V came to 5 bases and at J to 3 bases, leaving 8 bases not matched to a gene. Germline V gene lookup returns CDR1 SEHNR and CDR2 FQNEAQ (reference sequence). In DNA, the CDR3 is TGTGCCAGCAGCATAGGACAGGGGACCCACTACGAGCAGTACTTC. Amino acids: CASSIGQGTHYEQYF.

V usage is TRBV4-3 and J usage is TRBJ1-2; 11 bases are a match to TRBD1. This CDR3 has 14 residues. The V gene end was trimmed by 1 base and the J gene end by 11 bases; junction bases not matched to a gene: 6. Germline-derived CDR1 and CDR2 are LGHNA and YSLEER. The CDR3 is CASSQGTGGGRYTF. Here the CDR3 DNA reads TGCGCCAGCAGCCAAGGGACAGGGGGCGGTCGGTACACCTTC.

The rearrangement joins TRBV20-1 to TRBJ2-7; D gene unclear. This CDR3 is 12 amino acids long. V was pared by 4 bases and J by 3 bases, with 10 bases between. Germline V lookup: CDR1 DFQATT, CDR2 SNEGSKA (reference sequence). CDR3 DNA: TGCAGTGCTACTAGGGCTCACTACGAGCAGTACTTC. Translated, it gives CSATRAHYEQYF.